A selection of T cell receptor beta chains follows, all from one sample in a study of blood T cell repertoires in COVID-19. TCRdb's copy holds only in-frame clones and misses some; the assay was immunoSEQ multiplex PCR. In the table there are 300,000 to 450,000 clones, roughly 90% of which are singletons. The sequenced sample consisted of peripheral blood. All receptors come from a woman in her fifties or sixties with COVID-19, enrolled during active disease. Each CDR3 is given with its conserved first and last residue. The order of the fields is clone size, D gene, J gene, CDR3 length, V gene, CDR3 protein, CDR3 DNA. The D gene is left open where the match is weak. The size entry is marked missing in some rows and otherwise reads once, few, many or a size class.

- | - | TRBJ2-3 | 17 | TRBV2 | CASSSLGASWGTDTQYF | TGTGCCAGCAGCTCCCTGGGGGCTAGCTGGGGCACAGATACGCAGTATTTT
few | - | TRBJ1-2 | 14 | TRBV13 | CASSLGTGNYGYTF | TGTGCCAGCAGCTTAGGCACGGGTAACTATGGCTACACCTTC
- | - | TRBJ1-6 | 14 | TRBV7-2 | CASSPGVHNSPLHF | TGTGCCAGCAGCCCGGGGGTTCATAATTCACCCCTCCACTTT
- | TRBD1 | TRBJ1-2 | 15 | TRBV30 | CAWRLRGTGAYGYTF | TGTGCCTGGAGACTCCGAGGGACAGGGGCCTATGGCTACACCTTC
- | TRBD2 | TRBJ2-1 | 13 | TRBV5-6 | CASSGSGGAWEFF | TGTGCCAGCAGCGGTAGCGGGGGGGCCTGGGAGTTCTTC
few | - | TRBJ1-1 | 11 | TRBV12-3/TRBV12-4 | CASSPASEAFF | TGTGCCAGCAGCCCTGCCAGTGAAGCTTTCTTT
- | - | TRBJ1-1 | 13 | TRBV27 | CATGAGAHTEAFF | TGTGCCACCGGAGCGGGGGCACACACTGAAGCTTTCTTT
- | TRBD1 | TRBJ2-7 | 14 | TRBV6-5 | CASSTRDRSYEQYF | TGTGCCAGCAGTACCCGGGACAGGAGCTACGAGCAGTACTTC
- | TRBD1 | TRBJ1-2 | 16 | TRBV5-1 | CASSLTTGTGGDGYTF | TGCGCCAGCAGTTTAACGACCGGGACAGGGGGCGATGGCTACACCTTC
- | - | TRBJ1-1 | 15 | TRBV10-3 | CAISESSGMNTEAFF | TGTGCCATCAGTGAGTCGTCAGGGATGAACACTGAAGCTTTCTTT
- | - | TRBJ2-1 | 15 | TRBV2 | CASNPHAGQNNEQFF | TGTGCCAGCAACCCCCACGCGGGCCAAAACAATGAGCAGTTCTTC
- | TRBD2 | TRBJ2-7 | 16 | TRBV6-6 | CASSSTIGLASYEQYF | TGTGCCAGCAGTTCGACAATCGGACTAGCTTCCTACGAGCAGTACTTC
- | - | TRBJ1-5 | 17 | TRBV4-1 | CASSQDAVPGSNQPQHF | TGCGCCAGCAGCCAAGATGCCGTCCCGGGGAGCAATCAGCCCCAGCATTTT
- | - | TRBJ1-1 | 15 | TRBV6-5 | CASTRGGDMNTEAFF | TGTGCCAGCACCCGGGGGGGGGATATGAACACTGAAGCTTTCTTT
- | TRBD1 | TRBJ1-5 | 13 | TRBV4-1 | CASSLDRNQPQHF | TGCGCCAGCAGCCTGGACAGGAATCAGCCCCAGCATTTT
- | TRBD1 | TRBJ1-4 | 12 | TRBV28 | CASSSGQKELFF | TGTGCCAGCAGCTCGGGACAGAAGGAACTGTTTTTT
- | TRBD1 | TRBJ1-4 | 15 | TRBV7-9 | CASSVRGRVDEKLFF | TGTGCCAGCAGCGTTAGGGGGCGCGTGGATGAAAAACTGTTTTTT
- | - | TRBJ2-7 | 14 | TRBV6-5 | CASSYAGASYEQYF | TGTGCCAGCAGTTACGCGGGGGCCTCCTACGAGCAGTACTTC
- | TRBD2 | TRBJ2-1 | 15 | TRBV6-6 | CASTPAGLAVNEQFF | TGTGCCAGCACCCCGGCCGGGCTAGCGGTCAATGAGCAGTTCTTC
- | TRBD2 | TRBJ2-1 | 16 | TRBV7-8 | CASSLSLAGGGNEQFF | TGTGCCAGCAGCTTAAGCCTAGCGGGGGGCGGCAATGAGCAGTTCTTC
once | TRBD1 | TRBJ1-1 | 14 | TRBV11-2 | CASSLTGTGTEAFF | TGTGCCAGCAGCTTAACCGGGACAGGCACTGAAGCTTTCTTT
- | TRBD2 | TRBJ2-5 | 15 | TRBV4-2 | CASSQDTSGGAAQYF | TGTGCCAGCAGCCAAGATACTAGCGGGGGGGCGGCCCAGTACTTC
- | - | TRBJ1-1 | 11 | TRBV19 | CASHTRGEAFF | TGTGCCAGCCACACAAGGGGGGAAGCTTTCTTT
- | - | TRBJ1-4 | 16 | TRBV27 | CASSFIMGVGGEKLFF | TGTGCCAGCAGTTTTATTATGGGCGTTGGTGGTGAAAAACTGTTTTTT
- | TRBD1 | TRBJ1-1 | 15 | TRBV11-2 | CASSSTWTGSTEAFF | TGTGCCAGCAGCTCCACCTGGACAGGGAGCACTGAAGCTTTCTTT
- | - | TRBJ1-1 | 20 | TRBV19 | CASSIRPITSNSRKNTEAFF | TGTGCCAGTAGTATCCGCCCTATAACGTCGAACAGCCGAAAGAACACTGAAGCTTTCTTT
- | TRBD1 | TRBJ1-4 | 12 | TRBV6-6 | CASGDSNEKLFF | TGTGCCAGCGGGGACAGCAATGAAAAACTGTTTTTT
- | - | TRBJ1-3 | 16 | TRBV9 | CASTPGLPGFGNTIYF | TGTGCCAGCACGCCGGGACTCCCGGGGTTTGGAAACACCATATATTTT
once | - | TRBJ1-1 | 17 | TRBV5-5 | CASSFYYTTGTNSEAFF | TGTGCCAGCAGCTTCTACTACACAACAGGGACGAACTCTGAAGCTTTCTTT
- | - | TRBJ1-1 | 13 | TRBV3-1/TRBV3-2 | CASSQIGLTEAFF | TGTGCCAGCAGCCAAATTGGCCTCACTGAAGCTTTCTTT
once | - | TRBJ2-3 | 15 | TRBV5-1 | CASSFQFSQTDTQYF | TGCGCCAGCAGCTTTCAGTTCTCGCAGACAGATACGCAGTATTTT
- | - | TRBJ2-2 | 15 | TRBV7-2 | CASSLGQGTAGELFF | TGTGCCAGCAGCTTAGGGCAGGGGACGGCCGGGGAGCTGTTTTTT
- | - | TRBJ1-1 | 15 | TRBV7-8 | CASSSTRVSGTEAFF | TGTGCCAGCAGCTCGACGAGGGTGTCAGGCACTGAAGCTTTCTTT
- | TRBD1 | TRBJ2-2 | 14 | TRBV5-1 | CASSLNYRGGELFF | TGCGCCAGCAGCTTGAACTACAGGGGCGGGGAGCTGTTTTTT
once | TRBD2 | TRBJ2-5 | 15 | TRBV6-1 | CASSEISGGRGTQYF | TGTGCCAGCAGTGAAATTAGCGGGGGGAGGGGGACCCAGTACTTC
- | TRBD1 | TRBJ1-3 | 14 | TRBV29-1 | CSATGYISGNTIYF | TGCAGCGCGACAGGGTATATTTCGGGAAACACCATATATTTT
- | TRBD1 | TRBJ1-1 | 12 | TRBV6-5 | CASRDRVTEAFF | TGTGCCAGCAGGGACAGGGTCACTGAAGCTTTCTTT
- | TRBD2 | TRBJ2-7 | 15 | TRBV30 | CAWRLTGTSYNEQYF | TGTGCCTGGAGACTAACCGGGACTAGCTACAACGAGCAGTACTTC
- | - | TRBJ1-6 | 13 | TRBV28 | CASRETGISPLHF | TGTGCCAGCAGGGAAACAGGGATCTCACCCCTCCACTTT
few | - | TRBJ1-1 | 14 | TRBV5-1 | CASSPDTWNTEAFF | TGCGCCAGCAGCCCGGACACTTGGAACACTGAAGCTTTCTTT
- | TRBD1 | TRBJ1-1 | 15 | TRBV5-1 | CASSNRAGGGTEAFF | TGCGCCAGCAGCAACAGGGCAGGGGGCGGCACTGAAGCTTTCTTT
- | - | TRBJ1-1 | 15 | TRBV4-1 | CASSRLIREATEAFF | TGCGCCAGCAGCCGATTAATTAGGGAGGCAACTGAAGCTTTCTTT
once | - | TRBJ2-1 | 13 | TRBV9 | CASSVVGVNEQFF | TGTGCCAGCAGCGTAGTAGGGGTTAATGAGCAGTTCTTC
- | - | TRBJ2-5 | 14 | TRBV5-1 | CASSASAGRETQYF | TGCGCCAGCAGTGCATCTGCAGGCCGGGAGACCCAGTACTTC
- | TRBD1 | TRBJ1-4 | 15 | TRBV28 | CASTGGTGVREKLFF | TGTGCCAGCACCGGCGGGACAGGGGTTCGCGAAAAACTGTTTTTT